This T cell receptor (beta chain) was identified in a study of metastatic and nonmetastatic thyroid tumors (dated by TCRdb to 2020 to 2022). Background on the whole study: Repertoires were compared across peripheral blood and tumor or nodule tissue samples from malignant and benign thyroid patients. What the work shows at the level of the full study, not this receptor alone: In both blood and tumor samples, TCR beta diversity was reported to be significantly higher in malignant tumors than in benign nodules.

The sample holds a few counts of this clone. Its antigen remains unidentified. Base quality data are lacking; no much larger clone is found one base away. The library was produced with PCR. The run used an Illumina HiSeq 4000. High-throughput sequencing was used to profile the TCR beta-chain CDR3 region of each patient. The authors processed their data as follows. Drawing on CDR3 differences between clinicopathological groups, the researchers built a classifier meant to tell apart patients with distant-metastatic papillary thyroid cancer. The Shannon index was used to measure repertoire diversity, and the Morisita-Horn index was used to measure how similar tumor and blood repertoires were. TCRdb reanalyzed the raw reads on its own, using fastp at Q25 for trimming and MiXCR for clone calling, and kept in-frame beta chains. The V and J calls were not made by the authors but by TCRdb's processing. This sample has 14,000 to 15,000 clones in its table, and 3.6% of those were observed once. Roughly a quarter of the sample goes to the ten largest clones.

CDR1 and CDR2, per the germline V gene (reference sequence), are LGHDT and YNNKEL. From its cysteine to its phenylalanine, the CDR3 spans 14 amino acids. The CDR3 DNA has 42 bases and is translated from base 1. V is reduced by 3 bases and J by 0 bases, leaving a spacing of 6 bases between them. No patient had received any treatment before thyroid surgery. Using T-cell receptor beta sequencing, the researchers looked back retrospectively at clinical samples from patients, gathered between about 2011 and 2019. Material for sequencing was tumor tissue. The chain joins TRBV3-1 to TRBJ2-1; possibly the D gene is TRBD1, per 6 matching bases. This clonotype was obtained from a female donor with papillary thyroid cancer or a benign thyroid nodule (not recorded which). Some clones in this sample may be carry-over from other donors' samples. The bases read TGTGCCAGCAGCCAGGGGGCCTCCTACAATGAGCAGTTCTTC. Its translation reads: CASSQGASYNEQFF.